The 20 T cell receptor beta chains reported below all come from one sample, sequenced in a study of blood T cell repertoires in COVID-19. TCRdb's table, derived via immunoSEQ multiplex PCR, lists solely in-frame clones and lacks some. The data show around 300,000 clones, approximately 85% seen once. The source material was peripheral blood. Receptor source: a human donor in a cohort sampled during active COVID-19.

The V and J genes are TRBV6-5 and TRBJ2-4, with a weak D call TRBD2 (7 bases). The CDR3 is 15 residues long. V lost 8 bases and J 3 bases, leaving 17 bases between the germline ends. Per germline, CDR1 MNHEY and CDR2 SVGAGI. The CDR3 sequence: CASGGGALVKNIQYF. The CDR3 nucleotides are TGTGCCAGCGGAGGGGGGGCCTTAGTCAAAAACATTCAGTACTTC.

V usage is TRBV27 and J usage is TRBJ2-7, with D possibly being TRBD1 (6 bases). Germline assignment: CDR1 MNHEY and CDR2 SMNVEV (reference sequence). Trimming stripped 5 bases from V and 4 bases from J, with 18 bases between. The CDR3 loop spans 15 amino acids. CDR3 amino acids: CASSKGGQTFYEQYF. DNA for the CDR3: TGTGCCAGCAGTAAGGGCGGACAGACCTTTTACGAGCAGTACTTC.

This sequence joins TRBV7-9 and TRBJ1-2; D is unresolved. CDR1 and CDR2 (germline): SEHNR, FQNEAQ (reference sequence). Trimming removed 1 base at V and 4 bases at J, with 10 bases between. CDR3 length: 14 residues. In DNA form, the CDR3 reads TGTGCCAGCAGCTTAGTTGGAGGGATCTATGGCTACACCTTC. Translating gives CASSLVGGIYGYTF.

The gene calls are TRBV10-3 and TRBJ1-1, with D perhaps TRBD1 (5 bases). The germline V and J ends were trimmed by 7 bases and 7 bases, with 16 bases remaining between them. CDR3 length: 13 amino acids. CDR1 and CDR2 (germline): ENHRY, SYGVKD. Here the CDR3 reads CAIKFAGPSEAFF. The CDR3, as DNA: TGTGCCATCAAATTCGCGGGACCGAGTGAAGCTTTCTTT.

The rearrangement uses TRBV19 and TRBJ2-1; 11 nucleotides match TRBD2. Germline-derived CDR1 and CDR2 are LNHDA and SQIVND (reference sequence). The CDR3 consists of 16 residues. J was trimmed by 7 bases and V by 3 bases; bases with no gene match: 8. CDR3 bases: TGTGCCAGTAGTATGGAGAGACTAGCGGGGCAAAATGAGCAGTTCTTC. Amino acid sequence: CASSMERLAGQNEQFF.

V is TRBV24-1 and J is TRBJ1-5; TRBD1 aligns across 10 bases. The CDR3 length is 17 residues. V was clipped by 4 bases and J by 4 bases; unmatched bases: 9. CDR1 KGHDR and CDR2 SFDVKD come from the germline V gene. CDR3 DNA sequence: TGTGCCACCAGTGACCGGACAGGGGGACTGTCAAATCAGCCCCAGCATTTT. Its translation is CATSDRTGGLSNQPQHF.

This chain links TRBV29-1 with TRBJ1-1; tentative D call: TRBD1 (6 bases). Germline V gene lookup returns CDR1 SQVTM and CDR2 ANQGSEA. Trimming stripped 0 bases from V and 3 bases from J, with 8 bases between. The CDR3 is made up of 13 amino acids. The CDR3 DNA reads as TGCAGCGTTGAAGATAACAGGGACACTGAAGCTTTCTTT. It yields the protein CSVEDNRDTEAFF.

This clone was found a few times. CDR3 protein: CASSLTGEANYGYTF. In DNA, the CDR3 is TGTGCCAGCAGCCTCACAGGAGAAGCTAACTATGGCTACACCTTC. The chain is built from TRBV4-2 and TRBJ1-2; D is possibly TRBD1 (5 bases). V was clipped by 4 bases and J by 0 bases, with 12 bases between them. The CDR3 sequence is 15 residues long. CDR1 and CDR2 from the germline V gene are LGHNA and YNFKEQ.

V usage is TRBV7-9 and J usage is TRBJ2-1, with D uncertain. CDR1 is SEHNR and CDR2 is FQNEAQ in the germline V gene (reference sequence). Trimming left V 3 bases short and J 6 bases short, with 15 bases between. The CDR3 is made up of 15 amino acids. CDR3 DNA sequence: TGTGCCAGCAGCTTGAGGCAACGAGGTGCCAATGAGCAGTTCTTC. Protein product: CASSLRQRGANEQFF.

The gene calls are TRBV9 and TRBJ2-1; weak D call: TRBD1 (7 bases). This CDR3 spans 15 amino acids. Germline V gene data show CDR1 as SGDLS and CDR2 as YYNGEE. The V end was cut by 4 bases, the J end by 5 bases, with 16 bases between. CDR3 bases: TGTGCCAGCAGCCCAGGAGGGGGCCGTAACAATGAGCAGTTCTTC. Translating it yields CASSPGGGRNNEQFF.

The gene calls are TRBV15 and TRBJ2-7; a possible D gene is TRBD1 (6 bases). The CDR3 is 14 residues long. V lost 5 bases to trimming and J lost 2 bases, with 13 bases between them. Germline V lookup: CDR1 LNHNV, CDR2 YYDKDF (reference sequence). The CDR3 sequence: CATSSNRAAYEQYF. In DNA, the CDR3 is TGTGCCACCAGCTCCAACAGGGCAGCCTACGAGCAGTACTTC.

The V call is TRBV23-1, the J call TRBJ2-6; a weak D match, TRBD2 (6 bases). TRBV23-1 is known as an ORF, though its function is uncertain. CDR3 length equals 14 residues. Trimming shortened V by 8 bases and J by 5 bases, and 13 bases separated the two germline ends. The CDR3 DNA follows: TGCGCCAGCCGGCCGGGGGAGCGGGCCAACGTCCTGACTTTC. Its translation is CASRPGERANVLTF.

This chain joins TRBV7-9 and TRBJ2-7; D is possibly TRBD1 (6 bases). Per germline, CDR1 SEHNR and CDR2 FQNEAQ (reference sequence). This CDR3 is 15 amino acids long. Trimming cost V 5 bases and J 6 bases, with 20 bases left between them. CDR3 in DNA: TGTGCCAGCAGCCCTCCGACCATCAGGGGCGCCGAGCAGTACTTC. It is translated as CASSPPTIRGAEQYF.

The CDR3 sequence: CASSSGLAGGIDTQYF. The CDR3, as DNA: TGTGCCAGCAGCTCGGGACTAGCGGGGGGAATAGATACGCAGTATTTT. The rearrangement links TRBV7-3 to TRBJ2-3; 15 nucleotides align to TRBD2. V trimming: 4 bases; J trimming: 5 bases; junction bases outside the gene matches: 4. CDR3 length: 16 amino acids. The germline V gene has CDR1 SGHTA and CDR2 FQGTGA.

This clone occurred a few times. The rearrangement links TRBV6-2 or TRBV6-3 to TRBJ1-5; no reliable D call. This CDR3 comprises 17 residues. V was cut by 6 bases and J by 0 bases, with 18 bases left in between. Germline V gene data show CDR1 as MNHEY and CDR2 as SVGEGT. DNA for the CDR3: TGTGCCAGCAGCTCCCAGGCAGGTATTCCTAGCAATCAGCCCCAGCATTTT. Translation gives CASSSQAGIPSNQPQHF.

J is TRBJ1-2 and V is TRBV6-5; D may be TRBD1 (5 bases). There are 13 residues in the CDR3. V was pared by 6 bases and J by 1 base, with 9 bases between. Germline V lookup: CDR1 MNHEY, CDR2 SVGAGI. CDR3 sequence: CASRMTVNYGYTF. The CDR3 DNA follows: TGTGCCAGCAGGATGACAGTTAACTATGGCTACACCTTC.

The chain couples TRBV29-1 to TRBJ2-1; 8 bases align to TRBD2. Germline V lookup: CDR1 SQVTM, CDR2 ANQGSEA. V lost 4 bases and J lost 6; bases outside the gene matches: 11. The CDR3 runs 15 residues. Here the CDR3 DNA reads TGCAGCGTTGGAGGACTAGCAGACTACTCCAATGAGCAGTTCTTC. Amino acid sequence: CSVGGLADYSNEQFF.

The J gene is TRBJ2-2, the V gene TRBV10-1; TRBD1 matches 8 bases. V trimming: 4 bases; J trimming: 1 base; junction bases outside the gene matches: 5. The CDR3 is 16 amino acids. In germline, CDR1 is WNHNN, CDR2 SYGVQD (reference sequence). The chain's CDR3 is CASSVGTGWNTGELFF. The CDR3 coding sequence is TGCGCCAGCAGTGTGGGGACAGGCTGGAACACCGGGGAGCTGTTTTTT.

With respect to this clone: Additional DNA sequences in this sample encode the identical CDR3. This sequence joins TRBV30 and TRBJ1-5; maybe TRBD1 (6 bases). CDR3 length equals 13 residues. Trimming removed 2 bases at V and 4 bases at J, with 9 bases between. From germline, CDR1 is GTSNPN and CDR2 SVGIG (reference sequence). In DNA form, the CDR3 reads TGTGCCTGGAGTCCAACAGGGAATCAGCCCCAGCATTTT. This translates into CAWSPTGNQPQHF. The entire variable domain, with the rest obtained from reference TRBV30 and TRBJ1-5, is as follows: SQTIHQWPATLVQPVGSPLSLECTVEGTSNPNLYWYRQAAGRGLQLLFYSVGIGQISSEVPQNLSASRPQDRQFILSSKKLLLSDSGFYLCAWSPTGNQPQHFGDGTRLSIL.

In this sample, this clone turned up once. J is TRBJ1-4 and V is TRBV28; TRBD1 is a possible D gene (6 bases). The germline V gene has CDR1 MDHEN and CDR2 SYDVKM. V lost 3 bases and J lost 4, with 15 bases in between. The CDR3 runs 16 residues. CDR3 bases: TGTGCCAGCAGTTTGGGACAAAGGCTGTTTAATGAAAAACTGTTTTTT. This sequence encodes CASSLGQRLFNEKLFF.